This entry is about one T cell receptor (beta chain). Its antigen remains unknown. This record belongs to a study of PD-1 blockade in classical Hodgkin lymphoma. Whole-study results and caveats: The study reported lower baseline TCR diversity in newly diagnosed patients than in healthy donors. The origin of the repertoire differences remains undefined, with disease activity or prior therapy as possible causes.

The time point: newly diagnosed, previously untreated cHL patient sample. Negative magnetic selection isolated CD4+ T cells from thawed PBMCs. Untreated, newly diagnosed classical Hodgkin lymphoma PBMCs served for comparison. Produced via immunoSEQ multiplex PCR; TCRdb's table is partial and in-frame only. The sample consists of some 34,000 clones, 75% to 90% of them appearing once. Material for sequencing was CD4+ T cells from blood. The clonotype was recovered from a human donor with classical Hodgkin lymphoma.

CDR3 region: CASSSGLAGVDGELFF. The CDR3 coding sequence is TGTGCCAGCAGCTCGGGGCTAGCGGGAGTCGACGGGGAGCTGTTTTTT. The V call is TRBV7-2, the J call TRBJ2-2; TRBD2 matches 10 bases. The germline CDR1 and CDR2 sequences are SGHTA and FQGNSA. The J segment lost 7 bases and the V segment lost 4 bases, leaving 9 bases of the junction unmatched. The CDR3 runs to 16 residues.